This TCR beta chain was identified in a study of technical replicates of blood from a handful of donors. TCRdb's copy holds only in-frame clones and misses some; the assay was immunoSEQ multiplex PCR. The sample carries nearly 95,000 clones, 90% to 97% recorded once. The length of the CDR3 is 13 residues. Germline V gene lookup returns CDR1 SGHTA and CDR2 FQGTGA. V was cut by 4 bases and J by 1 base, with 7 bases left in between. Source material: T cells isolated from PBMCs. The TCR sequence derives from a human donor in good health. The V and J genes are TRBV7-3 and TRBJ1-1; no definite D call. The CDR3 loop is CASSSRQNTEAFF. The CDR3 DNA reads TGTGCCAGCAGCTCCAGACAGAACACTGAAGCTTTCTTT.